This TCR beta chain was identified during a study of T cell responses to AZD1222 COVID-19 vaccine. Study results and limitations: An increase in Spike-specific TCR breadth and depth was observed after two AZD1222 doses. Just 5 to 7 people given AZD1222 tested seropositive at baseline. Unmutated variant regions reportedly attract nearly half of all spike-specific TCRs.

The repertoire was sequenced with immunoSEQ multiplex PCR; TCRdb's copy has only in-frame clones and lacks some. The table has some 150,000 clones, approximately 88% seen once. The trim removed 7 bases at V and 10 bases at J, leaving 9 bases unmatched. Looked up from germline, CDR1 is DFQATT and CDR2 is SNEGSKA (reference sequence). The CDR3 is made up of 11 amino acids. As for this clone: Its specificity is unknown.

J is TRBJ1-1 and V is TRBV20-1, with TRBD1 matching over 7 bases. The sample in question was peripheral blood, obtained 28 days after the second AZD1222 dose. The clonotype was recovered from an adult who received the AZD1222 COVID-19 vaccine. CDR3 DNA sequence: TGCAGTGGAGGGGGCGGATCCGCAGCTTTCTTT. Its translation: CSGGGGSAAFF.